This T cell receptor (beta chain) was recorded in a study of blood T cell repertoires in COVID-19 (dated by TCRdb to about 2020). For context, the study as a whole: Samples covering the acute and convalescent phases of COVID-19 were provided by collaborators in the United States, Italy and Spain. The repertoires were made available in a free public database intended to serve as a resource for research on the immune response to SARS-CoV-2. A de-identified subject ID, COVID-19 status, age in years and sex were almost always included in the sample metadata. Where available, HLA class I and class II types were taken from metadata supplied by the sample provider and were not determined by assay-based typing. The dataset comprised deeply sampled blood TCRbeta repertoires from subjects exposed to, actively infected with, or recovered from COVID-19. The material from the prospective study consisted of cDNA or gDNA derived from T cells, B-cell-depleted T cells, or PBMCs. Samples were obtained from the ongoing ImmuneRACE study (first 160 participants) and from 950 to 1,500 subjects provided by 6 global collaborators.

What the study reported, not specific to this receptor: Clinical and demographic metadata were provided uncurated, with the amount varying by source and participant.

The immunoSEQ Assay, a bias-controlled multiplex PCR, was used to amplify TCRbeta CDR3 regions from genomic DNA. The paper's data handling went like this. The number of nucleated cells in each sample was estimated from the amplification of reference gene primers within the assay. To quantify the absolute abundance of each unique TCRbeta CDR3 rearrangement, sequence reads were collapsed and filtered. For each sample, productive Simpson clonality was calculated as the square root of Simpson's diversity index across productive rearrangements. Sourced from immuneACCESS, this table was stored by TCRdb with only in-frame sequences that have V and J called. A share of the clones is absent; for the studies checked, an unresolved V gene accounts for under half, and the remainder has no known explanation. That table is the source of V, J and clone size, and D and trimming were worked out from the DNA. The sample table lists roughly 180,000 clones, just under 85% of them with a count of one. Roughly 7.7% of the sample belongs to the ten largest clones.

To note about this clone: What antigen it recognizes has not been identified. Base qualities are not at hand, and no much larger clone is one base apart.

Samples from volunteer blood donors who had recovered from COVID-19 were contributed by a second Seattle source. Each collaborating institution followed its own protocols to collect whole blood in K2EDTA tubes. For TCRbeta analysis, collaborators shipped samples as frozen whole blood, isolated PBMCs, or DNA extracted from either of those sample types. The receptor was isolated from a middle-aged man who had recovered from COVID-19. Sample: peripheral blood.

The CDR3 protein sequence reads: CASSELTGHGNTIYF. In nucleotides, the sequence is TGTGCCAGCAGTGAACTAACAGGTCACGGAAACACCATATATTTT. The sequence is built from TRBV6-1 and TRBJ1-3; a tentative D call is TRBD1 (5 bases match). According to the germline V gene, CDR1 reads MNHNS and CDR2 reads SASEGT. At the junction V is shortened by 2 bases and J by 4 bases, with 12 bases in between. The CDR3 runs 15 amino acids, cysteine and phenylalanine included. The only DNA kept is the CDR3, 45 bases in frame from the first base.